The TCR beta chain under discussion was sequenced for a study of identical twins. Study conclusions and caveats: Monozygotic twins shared more out-of-frame TCR alpha than recombination models predicted.

Via MiXCR, TCRdb re-called the 5' RACE reads, giving one row per CDR3 protein. The sample contains 700,000 or so distinct CDR3 sequences, 21% of which appear only once. Of note for this clonotype: Its antigen remains unknown.

This sample also belongs to another study, concerning T cells expressing NK-cell markers.

The receptor was derived from a woman aged 18-29 years in good health. Sequenced: PBMCs.

CDR3 loop: CATSPHGQVYGYTF. The CDR3 DNA is TGTGCCACCAGCCCGCATGGGCAGGTCTATGGCTACACCTTC. V and J are TRBV15 and TRBJ1-2; D gene unclear. Trimming cost V 5 bases and J 4 bases, with 14 bases left between them. CDR1 is LNHNV, CDR2 YYDKDF, per germline (reference sequence). The CDR3 has 14 residues. Variable domain in full (rest from reference TRBV15 and TRBJ1-2): DAMVIQNPRYQVTQFGKPVTLSCSQTLNHNVMYWYQQKSSQAPKLLFHYYDKDFNNEADTPDNFQSRRPNTSFCFLDIRSPGLGDTAMYLCATSPHGQVYGYTFGSGTRLTVV.